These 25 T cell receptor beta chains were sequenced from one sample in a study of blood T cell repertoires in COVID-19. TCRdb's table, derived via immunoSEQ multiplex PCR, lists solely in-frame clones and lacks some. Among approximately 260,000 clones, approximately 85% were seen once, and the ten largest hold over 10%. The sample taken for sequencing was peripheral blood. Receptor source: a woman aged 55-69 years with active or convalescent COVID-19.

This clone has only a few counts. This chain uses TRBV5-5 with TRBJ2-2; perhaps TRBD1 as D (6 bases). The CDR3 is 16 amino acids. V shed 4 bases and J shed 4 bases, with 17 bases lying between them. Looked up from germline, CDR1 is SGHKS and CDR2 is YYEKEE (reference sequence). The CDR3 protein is CASSPTADSRTGELFF. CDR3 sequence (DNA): TGTGCCAGCAGCCCAACCGCGGACAGTCGCACCGGGGAGCTGTTTTTT. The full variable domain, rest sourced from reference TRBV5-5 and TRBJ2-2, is DAGVTQSPTHLIKTRGQQVTLRCSPISGHKSVSWYQQVLGQGPQFIFQYYEKEERGRGNFPDRFSARQFPNYSSELNVNALLLGDSALYLCASSPTADSRTGELFFGEGSRLTVL.

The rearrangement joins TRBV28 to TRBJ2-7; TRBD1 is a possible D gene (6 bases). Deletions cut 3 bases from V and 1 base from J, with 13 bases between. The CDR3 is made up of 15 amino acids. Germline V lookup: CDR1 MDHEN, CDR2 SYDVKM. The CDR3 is CASSFSGAVSYEQYF. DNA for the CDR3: TGTGCCAGCAGTTTCTCAGGGGCGGTTTCCTACGAGCAGTACTTC.

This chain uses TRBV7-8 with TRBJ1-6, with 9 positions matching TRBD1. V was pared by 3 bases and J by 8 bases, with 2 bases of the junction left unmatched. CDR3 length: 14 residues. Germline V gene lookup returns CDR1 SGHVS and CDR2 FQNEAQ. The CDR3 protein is CASSLYRGHSPLHF. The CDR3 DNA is TGTGCCAGCAGCTTGTACAGGGGGCATTCACCCCTCCACTTT. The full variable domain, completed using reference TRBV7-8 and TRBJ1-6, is GAGVSQSPRYKVAKRGQDVALRCDPISGHVSLFWYQQALGQGPEFLTYFQNEAQLDKSGLPSDRFFAERPEGSVSTLKIQRTQQEDSAVYLCASSLYRGHSPLHFGNGTRLTVT.

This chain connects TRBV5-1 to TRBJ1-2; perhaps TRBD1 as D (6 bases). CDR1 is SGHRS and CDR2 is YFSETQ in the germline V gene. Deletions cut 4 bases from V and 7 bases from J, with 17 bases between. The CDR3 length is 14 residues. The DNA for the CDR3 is TGCGCCAGCAGCCCCATGGCAGGGGCGCTTGGCTACACCTTC. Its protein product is CASSPMAGALGYTF.

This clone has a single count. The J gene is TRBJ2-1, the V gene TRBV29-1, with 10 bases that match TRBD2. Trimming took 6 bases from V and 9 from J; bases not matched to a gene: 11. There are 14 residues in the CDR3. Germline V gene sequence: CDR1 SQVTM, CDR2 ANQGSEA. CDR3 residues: CSVGPLGLAVEQFF. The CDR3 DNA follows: TGCAGCGTGGGCCCATTAGGACTAGCGGTTGAGCAGTTCTTC.

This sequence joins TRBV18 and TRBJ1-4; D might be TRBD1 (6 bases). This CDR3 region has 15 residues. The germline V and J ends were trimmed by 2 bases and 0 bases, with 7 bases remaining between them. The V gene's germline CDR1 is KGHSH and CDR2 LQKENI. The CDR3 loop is CASSPDRTTNEKLFF. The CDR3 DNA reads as TGTGCCAGCTCACCAGACAGGACAACTAATGAAAAACTGTTTTTT.

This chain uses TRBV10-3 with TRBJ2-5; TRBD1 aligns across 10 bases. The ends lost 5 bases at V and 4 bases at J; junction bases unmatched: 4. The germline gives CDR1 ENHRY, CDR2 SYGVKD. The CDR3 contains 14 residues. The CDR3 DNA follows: TGTGCCATCAGTCCAGGACAGGGGGGAGAGACCCAGTACTTC. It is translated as CAISPGQGGETQYF.

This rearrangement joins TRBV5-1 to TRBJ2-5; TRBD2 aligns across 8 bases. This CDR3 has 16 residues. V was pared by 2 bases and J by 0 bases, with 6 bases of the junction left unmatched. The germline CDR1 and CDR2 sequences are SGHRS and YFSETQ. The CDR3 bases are TGCGCCAGCAGCTTTGAGCGGGGGCTTTACCAAGAGACCCAGTACTTC. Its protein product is CASSFERGLYQETQYF. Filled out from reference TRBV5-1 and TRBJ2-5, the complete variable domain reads KAGVTQTPRYLIKTRGQQVTLSCSPISGHRSVSWYQQTPGQGLQFLFEYFSETQRNKGNFPGRFSGRQFSNSRSEMNVSTLELGDSALYLCASSFERGLYQETQYFGPGTRLLVL.

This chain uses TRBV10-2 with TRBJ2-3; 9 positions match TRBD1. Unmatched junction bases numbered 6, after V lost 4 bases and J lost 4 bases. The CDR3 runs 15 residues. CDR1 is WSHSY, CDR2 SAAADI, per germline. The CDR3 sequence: CASSAGTGPPDTQYF. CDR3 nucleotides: TGCGCCAGCAGTGCCGGGACAGGGCCCCCAGATACGCAGTATTTT.

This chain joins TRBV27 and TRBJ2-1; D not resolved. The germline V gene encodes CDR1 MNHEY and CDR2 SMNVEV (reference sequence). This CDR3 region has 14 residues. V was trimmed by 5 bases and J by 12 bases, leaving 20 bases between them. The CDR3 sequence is CASSPSRLAIVQFF. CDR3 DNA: TGTGCCAGCAGTCCTTCGAGACTCGCAATTGTGCAGTTCTTC.

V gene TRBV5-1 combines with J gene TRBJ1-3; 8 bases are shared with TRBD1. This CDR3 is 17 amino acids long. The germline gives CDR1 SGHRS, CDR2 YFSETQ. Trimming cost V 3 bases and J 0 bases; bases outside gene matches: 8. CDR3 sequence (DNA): TGCGCCAGCAGCTCGAACAGGGGGTCTAGCTCTGGAAACACCATATATTTT. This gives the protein CASSSNRGSSSGNTIYF. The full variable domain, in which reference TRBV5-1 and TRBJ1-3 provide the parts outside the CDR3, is KAGVTQTPRYLIKTRGQQVTLSCSPISGHRSVSWYQQTPGQGLQFLFEYFSETQRNKGNFPGRFSGRQFSNSRSEMNVSTLELGDSALYLCASSSNRGSSSGNTIYFGEGSWLTVV.

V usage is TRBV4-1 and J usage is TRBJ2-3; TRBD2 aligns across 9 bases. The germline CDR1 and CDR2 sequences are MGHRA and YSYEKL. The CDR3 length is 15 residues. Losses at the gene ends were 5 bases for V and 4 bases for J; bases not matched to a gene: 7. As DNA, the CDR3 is TGCGCCAGCAGCTTAAATAGCGGGGGTTCAGATACGCAGTATTTT. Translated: CASSLNSGGSDTQYF.

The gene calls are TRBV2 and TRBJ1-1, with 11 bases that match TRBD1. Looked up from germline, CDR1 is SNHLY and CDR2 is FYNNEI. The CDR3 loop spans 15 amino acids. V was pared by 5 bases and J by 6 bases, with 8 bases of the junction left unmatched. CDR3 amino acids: CASSIGQGASSEAFF. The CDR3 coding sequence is TGTGCCAGCAGTATAGGACAGGGGGCTAGTTCTGAAGCTTTCTTT.

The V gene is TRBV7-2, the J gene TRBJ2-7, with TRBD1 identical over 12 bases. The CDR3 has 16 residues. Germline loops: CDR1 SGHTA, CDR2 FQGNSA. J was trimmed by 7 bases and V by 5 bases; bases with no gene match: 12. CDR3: CASSAQGQGAPGEQYF. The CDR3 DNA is TGTGCCAGCAGCGCCCAGGGACAGGGGGCCCCAGGGGAGCAGTACTTC.

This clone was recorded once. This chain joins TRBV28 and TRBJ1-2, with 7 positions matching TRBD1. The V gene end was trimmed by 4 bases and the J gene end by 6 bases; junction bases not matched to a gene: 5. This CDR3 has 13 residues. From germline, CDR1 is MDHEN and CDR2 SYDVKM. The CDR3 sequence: CASSSTGVDGYTF. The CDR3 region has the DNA TGTGCCAGCAGTTCCACAGGGGTGGATGGCTACACCTTC.

The CDR3 DNA follows: TGTGCCAGTAGTGCCCCCGGGACAGGGGCGGGAGCTTTCTTT. Amino acid sequence: CASSAPGTGAGAFF. This sequence joins TRBV19 and TRBJ1-1; 10 positions match TRBD1. Germline V lookup: CDR1 LNHDA, CDR2 SQIVND (reference sequence). The V segment lost 5 bases and the J segment 10 bases; nucleotides outside the gene matches: 10. The CDR3 totals 14 residues.

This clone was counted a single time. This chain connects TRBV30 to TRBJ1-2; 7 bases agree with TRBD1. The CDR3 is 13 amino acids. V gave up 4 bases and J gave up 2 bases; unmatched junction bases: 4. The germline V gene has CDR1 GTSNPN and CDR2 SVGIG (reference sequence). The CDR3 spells CAWKGTANYGYTF. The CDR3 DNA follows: TGTGCCTGGAAGGGGACAGCCAACTATGGCTACACCTTC.

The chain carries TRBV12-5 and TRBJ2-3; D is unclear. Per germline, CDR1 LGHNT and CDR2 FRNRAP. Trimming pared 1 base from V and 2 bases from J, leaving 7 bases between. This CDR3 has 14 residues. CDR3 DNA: TGTGCTAGTGGTTTGGGGCAGTCCACAGATACGCAGTATTTT. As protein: CASGLGQSTDTQYF.

CDR3 protein: CASSPTGMGGYTF. The DNA for the CDR3 is TGTGCCAGCAGCCCCACAGGGATGGGTGGCTACACCTTC. The chain carries TRBV6-5 and TRBJ1-2; D is possibly TRBD1 (6 bases). V lost 6 bases, J lost 7 bases, and 15 bases lay in between. The CDR3 is 13 residues long. Per germline, CDR1 MNHEY and CDR2 SVGAGI.

CDR3: CASRGGADGYTF. Here the CDR3 DNA reads TGTGCCAGCCGGGGGGGCGCGGATGGCTACACCTTC. The V call is TRBV11-2, the J call TRBJ1-2; perhaps TRBD1 as D (6 bases). V shed 8 bases and J shed 6 bases, with 13 bases lying between them. Germline values: CDR1 SGHAT, CDR2 FQNNGV. The CDR3 extends over 12 amino acids.

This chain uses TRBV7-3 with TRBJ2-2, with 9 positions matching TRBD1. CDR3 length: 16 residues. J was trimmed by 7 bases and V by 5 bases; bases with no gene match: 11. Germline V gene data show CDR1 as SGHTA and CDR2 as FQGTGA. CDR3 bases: TGTGCCAGCAGCCCGGCTCCGGGACAGGGTGGCGGGGAGCTGTTTTTT. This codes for CASSPAPGQGGGELFF.

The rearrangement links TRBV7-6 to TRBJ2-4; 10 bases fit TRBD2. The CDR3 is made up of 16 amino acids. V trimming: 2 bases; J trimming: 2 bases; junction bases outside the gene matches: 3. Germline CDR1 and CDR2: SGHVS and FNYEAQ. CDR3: CASSLSGGATKNIQYF. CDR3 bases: TGTGCCAGCAGCTTAAGCGGGGGGGCTACCAAAAACATTCAGTACTTC.

The CDR3 nucleotides are TGTGCCAGCAGTTGGGGGATAACAGGGCAATATTTT. It encodes CASSWGITGQYF. This chain joins TRBV12-3 or TRBV12-4 and TRBJ1-3; weak D call: TRBD1 (6 bases). V was shortened by 4 bases and J by 15 bases, with 16 bases between the two germline ends. This CDR3 comprises 12 residues.

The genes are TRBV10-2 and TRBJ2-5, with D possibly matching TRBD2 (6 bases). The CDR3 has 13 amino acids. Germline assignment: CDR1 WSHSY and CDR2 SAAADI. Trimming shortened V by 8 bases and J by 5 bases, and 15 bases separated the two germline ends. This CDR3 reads CASRPSAWETQYF. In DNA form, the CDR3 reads TGCGCCAGCCGGCCTAGCGCTTGGGAGACCCAGTACTTC.

The CDR3 DNA reads as TGTGCCAGCAGCTTAGCGGAGGGGACCCAAGAGACCCAGTACTTC. It translates to CASSLAEGTQETQYF. The V call is TRBV7-2, the J call TRBJ2-5; weak D call: TRBD2 (6 bases). Germline V gene sequence: CDR1 SGHTA, CDR2 FQGNSA. CDR3 length: 15 amino acids. V was shortened by 0 bases and J by 1 base, with 9 bases between the two germline ends.